One sample yielded the 32 T cell receptor beta chains listed below, sequenced in a study of monozygotic twins with inflammatory bowel disease. Reprocessing the 5' RACE reads, TCRdb reports a single entry for every CDR3 protein and omits DNA. Seen in this sample are roughly 160,000 distinct CDR3 sequences; the ten most common clones hold 2.4%. Sequenced material: blood. These receptors were taken from a human donor with ulcerative colitis or Crohn's disease, or a healthy co-twin of an affected twin (not recorded which).

The chain combines TRBV5-1 with TRBJ2-1; the D call from TCRdb, TRBD1, cannot be confirmed without DNA. From germline, CDR1 is SGHRS and CDR2 YFSETQ. The CDR3 has 14 amino acids. The CDR3: CASSLLTGINEQFF.

J is TRBJ2-7 and V is TRBV27; TCRdb returns TRBD1, unconfirmable since there is no DNA. This CDR3 spans 14 amino acids. Per the germline V gene, CDR1 is MNHEY and CDR2 is SMNVEV (reference sequence). This CDR3 reads CASSFYRDYYEQYF.

The J gene is TRBJ1-5, the V gene TRBV6-6. CDR3 length: 14 amino acids. Germline V CDR1 and CDR2: MNHNY, SVGAGI (reference sequence). This CDR3 is CASSPHDSNQPQHF.

The chain combines TRBV5-1 with TRBJ2-7. CDR3 length: 15 amino acids. Germline V gene sequence: CDR1 SGHRS, CDR2 YFSETQ. Here the CDR3 reads CASSLVAEGIYEQYF. Supplemented by reference TRBV5-1 and TRBJ2-7, the full variable domain reads KAGVTQTPRYLIKTRGQQVTLSCSPISGHRSVSWYQQTPGQGLQFLFEYFSETQRNKGNFPGRFSGRQFSNSRSEMNVSTLELGDSALYLCASSLVAEGIYEQYFGPGTRLTVT.

V and J are TRBV20-1 and TRBJ2-5; TCRdb designates TRBD2, a call that cannot be tested without DNA. Germline V CDR1 and CDR2: DFQATT, SNEGSKA (reference sequence). CDR3 size: 14 residues. The CDR3 sequence is CSARASGGEETQYF.

The chain combines TRBV4-3 with TRBJ2-2; the D gene TCRdb calls, TRBD1, cannot be checked with no DNA. The CDR3 is 16 residues long. Germline-derived CDR1 and CDR2 are LGHNA and YSLEER. CDR3 sequence: CASSQDRGRNTGELFF.

This CDR3 is CASSLSSGRKETQYF. This chain links TRBV28 with TRBJ2-5; the TCRdb D gene call, TRBD2, has no DNA to confirm it. Per the germline V gene, CDR1 is MDHEN and CDR2 is SYDVKM. CDR3 length equals 15 residues.

V and J are TRBV27 and TRBJ2-3. Germline lookup yields CDR1 MNHEY and CDR2 SMNVEV (reference sequence). This CDR3 is built from 14 residues. CDR3 sequence reads: CASSLVGSADTQYF.

The chain carries TRBV7-9 and TRBJ2-1; TCRdb gives TRBD1 as the D gene, but with no DNA this cannot be confirmed. CDR1 is SEHNR and CDR2 is FQNEAQ in the germline V gene (reference sequence). This CDR3 region has 15 residues. Here the CDR3 reads CASSPGQGLVHEQFF.

The chain employs TRBV24-1 and TRBJ2-3; without DNA, the TCRdb call of TRBD1 cannot be checked. Per the germline V gene, CDR1 is KGHDR and CDR2 is SFDVKD. The CDR3 is 16 residues long. CDR3 region: CATSDLTTGSTDTQYF.

CDR3 loop: CASSQATGGGYNEQFF. The rearrangement joins TRBV4-1 to TRBJ2-1; absent DNA, TCRdb's TRBD1 call cannot be checked. This CDR3 has 16 amino acids. Germline CDR1 reads MGHRA; CDR2 reads YSYEKL.

The chain employs TRBV18 and TRBJ2-7. This CDR3 region has 14 residues. The germline CDR1 and CDR2 sequences are KGHSH and LQKENI. The CDR3 region is CASSPRGWDYEQYF.

V gene TRBV20-1 combines with J gene TRBJ2-5. From germline, CDR1 is DFQATT and CDR2 SNEGSKA (reference sequence). CDR3 size: 11 residues. The CDR3 here is CSAENQETQYF.

The chain has TRBV5-4 and TRBJ2-7; TCRdb's D call, TRBD1, is unchecked because there is no DNA. The germline V gene has CDR1 SGHNT and CDR2 YYREEE (reference sequence). The CDR3 loop spans 17 amino acids. Here the CDR3 reads CASSPLSSGLTSYEQYF.

The CDR3 spells CASSPRALNYGYTF. The chain links TRBV18 to TRBJ1-2. CDR1 and CDR2 from the germline V gene are KGHSH and LQKENI. CDR3 length: 14 amino acids.

The V call is TRBV20-1, the J call TRBJ1-6; TCRdb proposes TRBD1, but this gene call is untestable without DNA. Germline CDR1 reads DFQATT; CDR2 reads SNEGSKA (reference sequence). The CDR3 is made up of 15 amino acids. CDR3 sequence: CSATKTGAINSPLHF.

The chain joins TRBV5-4 to TRBJ2-7; as DNA is missing, the TRBD2 call by TCRdb cannot be tested. CDR1 is SGHNT and CDR2 is YYREEE in the germline V gene (reference sequence). The CDR3 runs to 14 residues. The CDR3 loop reads CASSLGRAPYEQYF.

V gene TRBV28 combines with J gene TRBJ2-1. Per the germline V gene, CDR1 is MDHEN and CDR2 is SYDVKM. The CDR3 is 15 residues long. CDR3 region: CASRSGWSSYNEQFF.

The chain joins TRBV9 to TRBJ2-7; TCRdb's D call of TRBD1 is untestable without DNA. In germline, CDR1 is SGDLS, CDR2 YYNGEE. The CDR3 runs to 15 residues. The CDR3 reads CASSRNTGLVYERYF.

The V and J genes are TRBV12-3 or TRBV12-4 and TRBJ1-5; TCRdb calls TRBD1, which cannot be checked without DNA. The CDR3 has 19 amino acids. The CDR3 spells CASSLTYWGQGGGNQPQHF.

The V gene is TRBV5-4, the J gene TRBJ1-2. The germline CDR1 and CDR2 sequences are SGHNT and YYREEE (reference sequence). CDR3 size: 14 residues. The CDR3 loop is CASSPGGGFYGYTF. The complete variable domain, with remaining parts taken from reference TRBV5-4 and TRBJ1-2, reads ETGVTQSPTHLIKTRGQQVTLRCSSQSGHNTVSWYQQALGQGPQFIFQYYREEENGRGNFPPRFSGLQFPNYSSELNVNALELDDSALYLCASSPGGGFYGYTFGSGTRLTVV.

This chain joins TRBV7-9 and TRBJ2-1. This CDR3 has 14 amino acids. From germline, CDR1 is SEHNR and CDR2 FQNEAQ (reference sequence). CDR3 in amino acids: CASSLGLSSHEQFF.

The chain links TRBV7-9 to TRBJ2-1; TCRdb outputs TRBD1, but without DNA this stays unchecked. CDR3 length: 14 amino acids. Germline V lookup: CDR1 SEHNR, CDR2 FQNEAQ (reference sequence). CDR3 amino acids: CASSLVGGMGEQFF.

The rearrangement links TRBV20-1 to TRBJ2-6; TCRdb lists TRBD1, though no DNA is available to test this call. The germline V gene has CDR1 DFQATT and CDR2 SNEGSKA (reference sequence). CDR3 size: 17 residues. CDR3 loop: CSAREGPPVAGANVLTF.

CDR3 amino acids: CASSSGDETNTEAFF. This chain uses TRBV5-1 with TRBJ1-1. Per germline, CDR1 SGHRS and CDR2 YFSETQ. CDR3 length equals 15 residues.

The gene calls are TRBV7-2 and TRBJ1-2; TCRdb indicates TRBD1, and absent DNA this call remains unverified. Germline V gene lookup returns CDR1 SGHTA and CDR2 FQGNSA. The CDR3 runs 19 residues. CDR3 sequence: CASSLSGWGQGSPFYGYTF. Full variable domain (remainder filled in from reference TRBV7-2 and TRBJ1-2): GAGVSQSPSNKVTEKGKDVELRCDPISGHTALYWYRQSLGQGLEFLIYFQGNSAPDKSGLPSDRFSAERTGGSVSTLTIQRTQQEDSAVYLCASSLSGWGQGSPFYGYTFGSGTRLTVV.

The chain recombines TRBV6-5 with TRBJ2-7; the D gene TCRdb calls, TRBD1, cannot be checked with no DNA. Germline V CDR1 and CDR2: MNHEY, SVGAGI. The CDR3 spans 13 residues. The CDR3 loop is CASRRTVSYEQYF.

This rearrangement joins TRBV12-3 or TRBV12-4 to TRBJ2-1; TCRdb gives TRBD1 as the D gene, but with no DNA this cannot be confirmed. The CDR3 covers 16 residues. Here the CDR3 reads CASSLTRTGSYNEQFF.

The chain employs TRBV28 and TRBJ1-5. CDR1 and CDR2 from the germline V gene are MDHEN and SYDVKM. The CDR3 runs 14 residues. The CDR3 sequence is CASSSSLEGQPQHF.

This chain joins TRBV15 and TRBJ2-2; TCRdb indicates TRBD2, and absent DNA this call remains unverified. This CDR3 contains 18 residues. Looked up from germline, CDR1 is LNHNV and CDR2 is YYDKDF (reference sequence). CDR3 protein: CATSSAFTRGSRAGELFF.

The chain's CDR3 is CASGPKEANEQFF. This sequence joins TRBV27 and TRBJ2-1; the D gene TCRdb calls, TRBD2, cannot be checked with no DNA. This CDR3 region has 13 residues. Germline-derived CDR1 and CDR2 are MNHEY and SMNVEV (reference sequence).

The chain employs TRBV3-1 and TRBJ2-7; TCRdb calls TRBD1, which cannot be checked without DNA. Germline-derived CDR1 and CDR2 are LGHDT and YNNKEL (reference sequence). The CDR3 sequence is 14 residues long. The CDR3 loop is CASSQSSGGDEQYF.